This T cell receptor beta chain appears in the sequencing data of a study of OX40 agonist ivuxolimab in advanced cancers. Looking at the study overall: Six ivuxolimab dose levels, 0.01 to 10 mg/kg, were given intravenously every 2 weeks. Overall study results and limits: Mean expanded clone counts were higher in CD8+ than CD4+ T cells. Determination of antigen specificity was not performed for the expanded peripheral T cells. Dosing at 0.1 to 3.0 mg/kg was accompanied by clonal expansion of CD4+ and CD8+ blood T cells by week 6.

Only in-frame clones appear in the TCRdb table, and some are missing; sequencing was by immunoSEQ multiplex PCR. The repertoire consists of around 40,000 clones, with more than 70% occurring once and the leading ten covering about 12%. The CDR3 totals 13 residues. The V and J ends lost 5 bases and 1 base respectively, with 8 bases between them. Germline V gene data show CDR1 as MDHEN and CDR2 as SYDVKM. Concerning this clone: Its antigen is still unknown. Other DNA variants within this sample encode the same CDR3.

The chain employs TRBV28 and TRBJ1-1, with a possible D match to TRBD1 (6 bases). The sequence was obtained from an adult with an advanced solid tumor such as melanoma, head and neck, liver or kidney cancer. Material: CD4+ or CD8+ T cells sorted from blood, obtained in a trial of the OX40 agonist ivuxolimab. The DNA for the CDR3 is TGTGCCAGCAGTCTGGGACAGAACACTGAAGCTTTCTTT. It codes for CASSLGQNTEAFF. The variable domain in full, with the rest retrieved from reference TRBV28 and TRBJ1-1, is DVKVTQSSRYLVKRTGEKVFLECVQDMDHENMFWYRQDPGLGLRLIYFSYDVKMKEKGDIPEGYSVSREKKERFSLILESASTNQTSMYLCASSLGQNTEAFFGQGTRLTVV.